Presented here are 6 T cell receptor beta chains from one specimen sequenced in a study of blood T cell repertoires in COVID-19. Here immunoSEQ multiplex PCR was the method, and the copy in TCRdb shows in-frame clones only, minus some. The data hold some 120,000 clones, with less than 75% observed a single time. The sequenced sample was peripheral blood. These receptor sequences come from a human donor with acute or convalescent COVID-19. The donor label of this sample is uncertain.

This clone was observed a handful of times. The chain combines TRBV19 with TRBJ1-5; TRBD1 matches 9 bases. The V gene's germline CDR1 is LNHDA and CDR2 SQIVND (reference sequence). The CDR3 has 16 amino acids. The V and J ends lost 3 bases and 4 bases, in that order; junction bases with no gene match: 7. CDR3 nucleotides: TGTGCCAGTAGTATTACACAGGGGGCAACAAATCAGCCCCAGCATTTT. Translating gives CASSITQGATNQPQHF.

The chain has TRBV6-5 and TRBJ1-2, with D maybe TRBD1 (6 bases). CDR3 length: 12 residues. Germline-derived CDR1 and CDR2 are MNHEY and SVGAGI. Trimming left V 6 bases short and J 6 bases short, with 11 bases between. This chain's CDR3 is CASRRGSNGYTF. The DNA of the CDR3 is TGTGCCAGCAGGAGGGGGAGTAATGGCTACACCTTC.

The chain joins TRBV10-3 to TRBJ1-1, with 10 positions matching TRBD1. Per germline, CDR1 ENHRY and CDR2 SYGVKD. V shed 11 bases, J shed 11 bases, and the junction held 8 bases outside the gene matches. This CDR3 has 11 amino acids. For the CDR3, the DNA is TGTGCCCACGGGGACAGGGGTATGGCTTTCTTT. Translation: CAHGDRGMAFF.

The CDR3 here is CASSKGTGDENQPQHF. The CDR3 nucleotides read TGTGCCAGCAGCAAGGGGACAGGGGATGAGAATCAGCCCCAGCATTTT. The rearrangement links TRBV21-1 to TRBJ1-5; TRBD1 reflects the table's D call only, with no check against the DNA. TRBV21-1 is listed as a pseudogene. The CDR3 has 16 residues.

The chain is built from TRBV6-5 and TRBJ1-2; maybe TRBD1 (5 bases). This CDR3 is built from 13 residues. V was cut by 10 bases and J by 2 bases, with 14 bases left in between. From germline, CDR1 is MNHEY and CDR2 SVGAGI. The CDR3 region has the DNA TGTGCCAACAGGCCCGAGGGAAACTATGGCTACACCTTC. Translated, it gives CANRPEGNYGYTF.

This chain joins TRBV11-2 and TRBJ2-7, with D perhaps matching TRBD1 (5 bases). Per germline, CDR1 SGHAT and CDR2 FQNNGV. V was pared by 5 bases and J by 0 bases, with 8 bases between. This CDR3 region has 13 residues. Here the CDR3 reads CASSRQSSYEQYV. In DNA form, the CDR3 reads TGTGCCAGCAGCCGACAGAGCTCCTACGAGCAGTACGTC.